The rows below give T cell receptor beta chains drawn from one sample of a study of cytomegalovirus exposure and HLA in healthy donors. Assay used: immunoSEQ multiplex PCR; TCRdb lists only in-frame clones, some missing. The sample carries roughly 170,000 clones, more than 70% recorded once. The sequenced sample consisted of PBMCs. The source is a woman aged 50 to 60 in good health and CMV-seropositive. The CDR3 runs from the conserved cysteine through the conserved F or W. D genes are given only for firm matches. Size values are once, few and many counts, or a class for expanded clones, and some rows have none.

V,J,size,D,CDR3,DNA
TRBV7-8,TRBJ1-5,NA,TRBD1,CASGRQGEQPQHF,TGTGCCAGCGGTCGACAGGGAGAACAGCCCCAGCATTTT
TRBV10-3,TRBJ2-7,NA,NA,CAISESRGDEQYF,TGTGCCATCAGTGAGTCTAGGGGTGACGAGCAGTACTTC
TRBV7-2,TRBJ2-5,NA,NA,CASSPGGYQETQYF,TGTGCCAGCAGCCCCGGCGGCTACCAAGAGACCCAGTACTTC
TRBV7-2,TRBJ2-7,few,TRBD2,CASSLVVGSGGREQYF,TGTGCCAGCAGCTTAGTGGTCGGTAGCGGGGGACGCGAGCAGTACTTC
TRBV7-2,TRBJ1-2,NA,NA,CASSLAHGPQGYGYTF,TGTGCCAGCAGCTTAGCGCATGGACCCCAGGGCTATGGCTACACCTTC
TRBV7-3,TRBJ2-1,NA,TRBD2,CASSPASGGLLQFF,TGTGCCAGCAGCCCCGCTAGCGGGGGGCTCCTACAGTTCTTC
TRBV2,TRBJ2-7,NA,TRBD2,CASFGTSGRAGRYEQYF,TGTGCCTCCTTTGGGACTAGCGGGAGGGCCGGAAGGTACGAGCAGTACTTC
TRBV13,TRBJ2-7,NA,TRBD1,CASSSSGTGVGMPYEQYF,TGTGCCAGCAGCTCCTCCGGGACAGGGGTGGGGATGCCCTACGAGCAGTACTTC
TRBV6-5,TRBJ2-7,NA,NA,CASSYRLLSSYEQYF,TGTGCCAGCAGTTACCGACTCCTGAGCTCCTACGAGCAGTACTTC
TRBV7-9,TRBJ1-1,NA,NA,CSSSFGVDTEAFF,TGTTCCAGCAGCTTCGGGGTGGACACTGAAGCTTTCTTT
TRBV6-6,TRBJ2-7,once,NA,CASRGGGSTYEQYF,TGTGCCAGCCGAGGGGGGGGGTCCACCTACGAGCAGTACTTC
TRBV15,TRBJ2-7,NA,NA,CATSRDRGEYEQYF,TGTGCCACCAGCAGAGATCGTGGGGAGTACGAGCAGTACTTC
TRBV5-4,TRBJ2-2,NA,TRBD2,CASSLRLAGNTGELFF,TGTGCCAGCAGCTTGCGCCTAGCGGGAAACACCGGGGAGCTGTTTTTT
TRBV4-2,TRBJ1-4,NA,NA,CASSPTFRGEKLFF,TGTGCCAGCAGCCCGACATTTAGGGGTGAAAAACTGTTTTTT
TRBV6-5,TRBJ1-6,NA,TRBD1,CASRRTGDNSPLHF,TGTGCCAGCAGGAGGACAGGAGATAATTCACCCCTCCACTTT
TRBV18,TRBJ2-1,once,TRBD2,CASSTTGGSSTNEQFF,TGTGCCAGCTCGACCACCGGGGGGAGTTCTACCAATGAGCAGTTCTTC
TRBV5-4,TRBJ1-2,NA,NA,CASSLRQGGYGYTF,TGTGCCAGCAGCTTGAGGCAGGGAGGCTATGGCTACACCTTC
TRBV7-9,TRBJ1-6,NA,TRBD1,CASTLLRATGGATSPLHF,TGTGCCAGCACCTTACTTAGAGCGACAGGGGGAGCGACTTCACCCCTCCACTTT
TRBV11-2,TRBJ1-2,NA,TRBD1,CASSLAGGPPYGYTF,TGTGCCAGCAGCTTAGCAGGGGGCCCCCCATATGGCTACACCTTC
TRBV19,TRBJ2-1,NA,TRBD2,CASSLTSGRRGEQFF,TGTGCCAGTAGTCTGACTAGCGGGAGGAGGGGTGAGCAGTTCTTC
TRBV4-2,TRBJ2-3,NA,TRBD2,CASSPGGDLTDTQYF,TGTGCCAGCAGCCCCGGGGGGGACCTCACAGATACGCAGTATTTT
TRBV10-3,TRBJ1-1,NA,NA,CAISALGGDGRTEAFF,TGTGCCATCAGTGCACTCGGGGGAGACGGTAGGACTGAAGCTTTCTTT
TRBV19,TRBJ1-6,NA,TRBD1,CASSSRQGNSPLHF,TGTGCCAGTAGTTCCCGACAGGGGAATTCACCCCTCCACTTT